Each of the 31 T cell receptor beta chains below was sequenced from the same sample in a study of shared clonotypes between healthy human individuals. The assay was immunoSEQ multiplex PCR, and TCRdb's table has in-frame clones only and misses some. The sample consists of approximately 700,000 clones, 73% of them appearing once. Sample: memory CD4+ T cells sorted from blood. Subset meaning: CD45RA-negative fraction. All receptors derive from a woman aged 30 to 39 in good health.

CDR3 bases: TGTGCCAGCAGCTTACAGCACTACCCATACAATGAGCAGTTCTTC. Amino acids: CASSLQHYPYNEQFF. The rearrangement joins TRBV7-2 to TRBJ2-1; no definite D call. Trimming shortened V by 2 bases and J by 4 bases, and 12 bases separated the two germline ends. CDR3 length: 15 amino acids. The germline CDR1 and CDR2 sequences are SGHTA and FQGNSA.

The V call is TRBV28, the J call TRBJ1-4; D is unclear. In germline, CDR1 is MDHEN, CDR2 SYDVKM. The CDR3 has 16 residues. Trimming cost V 2 bases and J 5 bases, with 15 bases left between them. Here the CDR3 reads CASSLRQNRKNEKLFF. CDR3 bases: TGTGCCAGCAGTTTAAGGCAAAACAGAAAGAATGAAAAACTGTTTTTT.

This chain links TRBV29-1 with TRBJ1-1; tentatively, D is TRBD1 (6 bases). This CDR3 region has 15 residues. The V gene's germline CDR1 is SQVTM and CDR2 ANQGSEA. V dropped 4 bases and J dropped 0 bases, with 15 bases sitting between them. CDR3 sequence: CSVVGGARMNTEAFF. CDR3 coding DNA: TGCAGCGTTGTGGGGGGGGCCAGGATGAACACTGAAGCTTTCTTT.

The rearrangement uses TRBV5-1 and TRBJ2-7, with D maybe TRBD2 (6 bases). Trimming took 3 bases from V and 3 from J, leaving 19 bases between them. Germline assignment: CDR1 SGHRS and CDR2 YFSETQ. The CDR3 consists of 16 residues. CDR3 in amino acids: CASSWGVIAADYEQYF. The CDR3 region has the DNA TGCGCCAGCAGCTGGGGAGTGATAGCGGCGGACTACGAGCAGTACTTC. The full variable domain, in which reference TRBV5-1 and TRBJ2-7 provide the parts outside the CDR3, is KAGVTQTPRYLIKTRGQQVTLSCSPISGHRSVSWYQQTPGQGLQFLFEYFSETQRNKGNFPGRFSGRQFSNSRSEMNVSTLELGDSALYLCASSWGVIAADYEQYFGPGTRLTVT.

This chain uses TRBV25-1 with TRBJ2-1, with 7 bases that match TRBD2. Germline-derived CDR1 and CDR2 are MGHDK and SYGVNS. Trimming at V came to 3 bases and at J to 2 bases, leaving 7 bases not matched to a gene. The CDR3 contains 16 residues. The CDR3: CASSDPGTIPYNEQFF. As DNA, the CDR3 is TGTGCCAGCAGTGATCCCGGGACTATCCCCTACAATGAGCAGTTCTTC.

This chain uses TRBV15 with TRBJ2-7, with D unresolved. Trimming cost V 1 base and J 0 bases, with 7 bases left between them. This CDR3 contains 14 residues. The germline CDR1 and CDR2 sequences are LNHNV and YYDKDF (reference sequence). The CDR3 reads CATSRGASSYEQYF. The CDR3 DNA reads as TGTGCCACCAGCAGAGGGGCAAGCTCCTACGAGCAGTACTTC.

The chain recombines TRBV28 with TRBJ2-1, with TRBD2 identical over 7 bases. Germline CDR1 is MDHEN and CDR2 is SYDVKM. The J segment lost 8 bases and the V segment lost 4 bases, leaving 11 bases of the junction unmatched. This CDR3 contains 15 residues. In DNA, the CDR3 is TGTGCCAGCAGTTCTCAGGGCGGGGGTAGCGATGAGCAGTTCTTC. Protein product: CASSSQGGGSDEQFF.

Comments on this clone: One junction end does not reproduce the germline sequence, and a read error may be involved. This chain links TRBV10-3 with TRBJ2-5; D unclear. CDR3 size: 13 residues. The germline gives CDR1 ENHRY, CDR2 SYGVKD. The CDR3: CAISDRIREAQYF. CDR3 nucleotides: TGTGCCATCAGTGACAGGATAAGAGAGGCCCAGTACTTC.

There are a few counts of this clone. As DNA, the CDR3 is TGCAGCGTTGGGGACTCACCTGGGGCCAACGTCCTGACTTTC. Residues: CSVGDSPGANVLTF. This chain joins TRBV29-1 and TRBJ2-6; D may be TRBD2 (6 bases). V gave up 4 bases and J gave up 2 bases, with 9 bases separating them. This CDR3 comprises 14 residues. CDR1 is SQVTM, CDR2 ANQGSEA, per germline. Full variable domain (rest looked up from reference TRBV29-1 and TRBJ2-6): SAVISQKPSRDICQRGTSLTIQCQVDSQVTMMFWYRQQPGQSLTLIATANQGSEATYESGFVIDKFPISRPNLTFSTLTVSNMSPEDSSIYLCSVGDSPGANVLTFGAGSRLTVL.

The rearrangement links TRBV6-5 to TRBJ1-2; no clear D. The CDR3 covers 13 residues. V dropped 1 base and J dropped 1 base, with 4 bases sitting between them. Looked up from germline, CDR1 is MNHEY and CDR2 is SVGAGI. CDR3 in DNA: TGTGCCAGCAGTTACTATCTTAACTATGGCTACACCTTC. It encodes CASSYYLNYGYTF.

V and J are TRBV19 and TRBJ2-4; TRBD2 matches at 7 bases. Per germline, CDR1 LNHDA and CDR2 SQIVND (reference sequence). The length of the CDR3 is 17 residues. V lost 4 bases, J lost 1 base, and 10 bases stayed unmatched. CDR3 residues: CASSKVGRETAKNIQYF. The CDR3 DNA sequence: TGTGCCAGTAGTAAGGTAGGGCGGGAGACGGCCAAAAACATTCAGTACTTC.

This clone was detected many times. The CDR3 loop is CAILEGGMNTEAFF. The CDR3, as DNA: TGTGCCATCCTAGAGGGAGGTATGAACACTGAAGCTTTCTTT. This chain uses TRBV7-9 with TRBJ1-1; D is undetermined. Trimming removed 10 bases from V and 0 bases from J, with 15 bases in between. Germline V gene data show CDR1 as SEHNR and CDR2 as FQNEAQ (reference sequence). The CDR3 spans 14 residues.

V usage is TRBV28 and J usage is TRBJ1-1; D gene ambiguous. This CDR3 is built from 13 residues. The germline CDR1 and CDR2 sequences are MDHEN and SYDVKM. Trimming pared 2 bases from V and 0 bases from J, leaving 4 bases between. CDR3 in DNA: TGTGCCAGCAGTTTACTCATGAACACTGAAGCTTTCTTT. This encodes CASSLLMNTEAFF.

J is TRBJ1-2 and V is TRBV11-2; D is perhaps TRBD1 (5 bases). The CDR3 totals 13 residues. V lost 3 bases and J lost 4, with 9 bases in between. Looked up from germline, CDR1 is SGHAT and CDR2 is FQNNGV. The CDR3 sequence is CASSFEGSYGYTF. The DNA of the CDR3 is TGTGCCAGCAGCTTTGAGGGGAGCTATGGCTACACCTTC.

The V call is TRBV9, the J call TRBJ2-5, with 7 positions matching TRBD2. CDR3 length: 15 residues. The J segment lost 4 bases and the V segment lost 2 bases, leaving 8 bases of the junction unmatched. Germline V lookup: CDR1 SGDLS, CDR2 YYNGEE. In DNA, the CDR3 is TGTGCCAGCAGCGTCGGTAGCGGGCCGGTAGAGACCCAGTACTTC. It codes for CASSVGSGPVETQYF.

The rearrangement joins TRBV29-1 to TRBJ2-3; a weak D match, TRBD1 (6 bases). The CDR3 is made up of 12 amino acids. V dropped 4 bases and J dropped 6 bases, with 11 bases sitting between them. The germline V gene encodes CDR1 SQVTM and CDR2 ANQGSEA. The CDR3 region has the DNA TGCAGCGTTGTGCAGGGGTCGGATACGCAGTATTTT. It encodes CSVVQGSDTQYF.

CDR3 in amino acids: CASSEGLAADTQYF. CDR3 in DNA: TGTGCCAGCAGTGAGGGACTAGCCGCAGATACGCAGTATTTT. V gene TRBV6-4 combines with J gene TRBJ2-3; 9 nucleotides agree with TRBD2. The V gene end was trimmed by 3 bases and the J gene end by 4 bases; junction bases not matched to a gene: 2. From germline, CDR1 is MRHNA and CDR2 SNTAGT. This CDR3 spans 14 amino acids.

The J gene is TRBJ1-2, the V gene TRBV28; D is uncertain. The germline V gene has CDR1 MDHEN and CDR2 SYDVKM. The CDR3 is made up of 12 amino acids. Between the trimmed V and J ends, which lost 5 bases and 7 bases, there was a span of 11 bases. The CDR3 region is CASSVGPFGYTF. The DNA of the CDR3 is TGTGCCAGCAGTGTAGGCCCATTTGGCTACACCTTC.

The genes are TRBV7-9 and TRBJ2-3; D gene uncertain. The CDR3 sequence is 15 residues long. V was pared by 5 bases and J by 0 bases, with 12 bases between. Germline loops: CDR1 SEHNR, CDR2 FQNEAQ (reference sequence). CDR3 region: CASSVTWSSTDTQYF. The CDR3 region has the DNA TGTGCCAGCAGCGTGACCTGGAGTAGCACAGATACGCAGTATTTT.

This sequence joins TRBV27 and TRBJ2-7; 10 nucleotides align to TRBD1. The CDR3 is made up of 14 amino acids. Trimming at V came to 6 bases and at J to 3 bases, leaving 5 bases not matched to a gene. Germline V gives CDR1 MNHEY, CDR2 SMNVEV (reference sequence). The CDR3 DNA reads TGTGCCAGCAGGAGGGGACAGGGGATCTACGAGCAGTACTTC. As protein: CASRRGQGIYEQYF.

The chain uses TRBV6-5 and TRBJ2-7; 8 bases align to TRBD2. The CDR3 totals 16 residues. The germline V gene encodes CDR1 MNHEY and CDR2 SVGAGI. V lost 2 bases, J lost 6 bases, and 12 bases stayed unmatched. Here the CDR3 reads CASSYESAGLAPEQYF. Written as DNA, the CDR3 is TGTGCCAGCAGTTACGAGTCAGCCGGACTAGCTCCCGAGCAGTACTTC.

The V and J genes are TRBV6-1 and TRBJ1-4; D may be TRBD1 (6 bases). Trimming cost V 1 base and J 5 bases, with 14 bases left between them. Per the germline V gene, CDR1 is MNHNS and CDR2 is SASEGT. CDR3 size: 16 residues. CDR3 in DNA: TGTGCCAGCAGTGAAGACGGCAGGGGAAGAAATGAAAAACTGTTTTTT. It codes for CASSEDGRGRNEKLFF.

The rearrangement links TRBV28 to TRBJ1-1; D perhaps matches TRBD1 (6 bases). The CDR3 sequence is 14 residues long. The ends were cut back, 7 bases at V and 5 bases at J, with 17 bases in the middle. The germline gives CDR1 MDHEN, CDR2 SYDVKM. CDR3 sequence reads: CASKTPQGWTEAFF. The CDR3 DNA reads TGTGCCAGCAAGACCCCACAGGGTTGGACTGAAGCTTTCTTT.

This chain joins TRBV25-1 and TRBJ1-2; D remains unclear. V shed 3 bases and J shed 4 bases, with 12 bases lying between them. Germline CDR1 MGHDK, CDR2 SYGVNS. The CDR3 runs 14 residues. CDR3 loop: CASSDGRALYGYTF. The CDR3 coding sequence is TGTGCCAGCAGTGACGGACGGGCTCTCTATGGCTACACCTTC.

The V and J genes are TRBV28 and TRBJ2-7; D might be TRBD2 (5 bases). This CDR3 contains 16 residues. V lost 2 bases, J lost 3 bases, and 17 bases lay in between. Germline V gives CDR1 MDHEN, CDR2 SYDVKM. Here the CDR3 reads CASSLRRPGMNYEQYF. The CDR3 DNA sequence: TGTGCCAGCAGTTTACGGCGCCCGGGGATGAACTACGAGCAGTACTTC.

The gene calls are TRBV7-8 and TRBJ2-7; 10 bases match TRBD2. CDR1 and CDR2 (germline): SGHVS, FQNEAQ. Trimming cost V 6 bases and J 1 base; bases outside gene matches: 6. There are 15 residues in the CDR3. As DNA, the CDR3 is TGTGCCAGCAGTCGGACTAGCGGAGCTTCCTACGAGCAGTACTTC. The encoded protein is CASSRTSGASYEQYF.

The rearrangement uses TRBV19 and TRBJ2-1; D not certain. The CDR3 contains 14 residues. Trimming shortened V by 7 bases and J by 2 bases, and 12 bases separated the two germline ends. Germline V gives CDR1 LNHDA, CDR2 SQIVND (reference sequence). CDR3 coding DNA: TGTGCCAGTACAGTCTACGGAACCTACAATGAGCAGTTCTTC. Protein: CASTVYGTYNEQFF.

This clone has a count of ten or more. The J gene is TRBJ2-7, the V gene TRBV18; TRBD2 matches 11 bases. Germline CDR1 and CDR2: KGHSH and LQKENI. The CDR3 length is 15 residues. Trimming removed 5 bases from V and 12 bases from J; junction bases left unmatched: 15. As DNA, the CDR3 is TGTGCCAGCTCATATACCGGGACTAGCGGAGGAACAAGGTACTTC. Amino acid sequence: CASSYTGTSGGTRYF.

This clone was observed a handful of times. The V gene is TRBV28, the J gene TRBJ2-1; TRBD2 aligns across 10 bases. CDR3 length: 13 amino acids. Trimming took 8 bases from V and 10 from J; bases not matched to a gene: 8. Looked up from germline, CDR1 is MDHEN and CDR2 is SYDVKM. The CDR3 coding sequence is TGTGCCAGCGGACTAGCGGATACCCAGGAGCAGTTCTTC. This encodes CASGLADTQEQFF.

This clone appeared a single time. The chain links TRBV5-1 to TRBJ1-4, with D uncertain. The ends were cut back, 4 bases at V and 0 bases at J, with 7 bases in the middle. The CDR3 has 14 residues. Germline CDR1 is SGHRS and CDR2 is YFSETQ. CDR3 region: CASSLLSTNEKLFF. CDR3 sequence (DNA): TGCGCCAGCAGCCTTCTGTCAACTAATGAAAAACTGTTTTTT.

The chain links TRBV5-5 to TRBJ2-7; D gene uncertain. V was clipped by 7 bases and J by 3 bases, with 11 bases between them. The CDR3 contains 12 residues. CDR1 is SGHKS and CDR2 is YYEKEE in the germline V gene (reference sequence). CDR3 residues: CASGGQGYEQYF. DNA for the CDR3: TGTGCCAGCGGCGGTCAAGGCTACGAGCAGTACTTC.